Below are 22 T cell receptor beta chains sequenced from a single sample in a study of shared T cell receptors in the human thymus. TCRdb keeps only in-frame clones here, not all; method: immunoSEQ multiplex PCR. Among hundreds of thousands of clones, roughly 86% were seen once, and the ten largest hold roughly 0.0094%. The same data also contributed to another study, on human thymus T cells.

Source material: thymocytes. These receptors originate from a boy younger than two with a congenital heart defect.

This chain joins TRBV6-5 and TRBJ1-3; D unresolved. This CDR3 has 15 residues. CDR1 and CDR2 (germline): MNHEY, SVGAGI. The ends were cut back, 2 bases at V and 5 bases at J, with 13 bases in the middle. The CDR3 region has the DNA TGTGCCAGCAGTTACAGTAGTTCGTCCAGAAACACCATATATTTT. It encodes CASSYSSSSRNTIYF.

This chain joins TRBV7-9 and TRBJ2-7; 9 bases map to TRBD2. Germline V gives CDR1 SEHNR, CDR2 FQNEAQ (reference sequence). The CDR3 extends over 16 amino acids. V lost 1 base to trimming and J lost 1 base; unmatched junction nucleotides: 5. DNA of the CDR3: TGTGCCAGCAGCTTAGTTCTAGCGGGGCTGTCCTACGAGCAGTACTTC. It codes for CASSLVLAGLSYEQYF.

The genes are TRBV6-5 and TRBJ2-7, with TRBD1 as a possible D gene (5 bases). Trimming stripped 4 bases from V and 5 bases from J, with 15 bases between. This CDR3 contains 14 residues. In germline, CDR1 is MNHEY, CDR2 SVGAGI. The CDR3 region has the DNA TGTGCCAGCAGTTCCTACCTCAGGGCCCACGAGCAGTACTTC. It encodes CASSSYLRAHEQYF.

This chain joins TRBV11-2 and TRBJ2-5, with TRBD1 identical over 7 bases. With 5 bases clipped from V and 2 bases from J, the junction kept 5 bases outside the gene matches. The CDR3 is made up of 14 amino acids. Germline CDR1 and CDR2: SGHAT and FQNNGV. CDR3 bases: TGTGCCAGCAGCCCAGAGGGACAGCAAGAGACCCAGTACTTC. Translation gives CASSPEGQQETQYF.

In nucleotides, the CDR3 is TGCGCCAGCAGCTCGCCCAGCGGGGTCGACAATGAGCAGTTCTTC. Translating gives CASSSPSGVDNEQFF. This chain connects TRBV5-1 to TRBJ2-1; 7 bases agree with TRBD2. J was trimmed by 5 bases and V by 3 bases; bases with no gene match: 8. Germline V gene data show CDR1 as SGHRS and CDR2 as YFSETQ. This CDR3 has 15 amino acids.

This CDR3 reads CASSPLAGDTDTQYF. The CDR3 DNA reads as TGTGCCAGCAGCCCCCTGGCAGGGGACACAGATACGCAGTATTTT. The rearrangement uses TRBV9 and TRBJ2-3; possibly TRBD1 for D (6 bases). V gave up 4 bases and J gave up 2 bases, with 14 bases separating them. Germline lookup yields CDR1 SGDLS and CDR2 YYNGEE. The CDR3 loop spans 15 amino acids.

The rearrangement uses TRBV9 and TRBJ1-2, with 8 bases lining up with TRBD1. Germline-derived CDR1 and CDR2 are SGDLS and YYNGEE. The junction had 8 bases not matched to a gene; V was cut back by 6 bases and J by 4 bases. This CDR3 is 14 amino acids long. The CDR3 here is CASTKTGVGYGYTF. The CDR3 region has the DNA TGTGCCAGCACCAAGACAGGGGTCGGCTATGGCTACACCTTC.

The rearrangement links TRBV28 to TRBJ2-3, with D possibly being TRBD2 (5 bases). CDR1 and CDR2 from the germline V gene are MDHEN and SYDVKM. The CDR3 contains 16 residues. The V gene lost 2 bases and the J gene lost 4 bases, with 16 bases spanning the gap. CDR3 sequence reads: CASSLVPGLGADTQYF. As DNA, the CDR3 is TGTGCCAGCAGTTTAGTCCCTGGCCTCGGGGCAGATACGCAGTATTTT.

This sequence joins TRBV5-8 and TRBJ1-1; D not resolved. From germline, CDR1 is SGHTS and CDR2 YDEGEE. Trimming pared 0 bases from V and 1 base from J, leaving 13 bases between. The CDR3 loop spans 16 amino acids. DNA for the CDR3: TGTGCCAGCAGCTTGGCCTCTAGGATTGAGAACACTGAAGCTTTCTTT. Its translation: CASSLASRIENTEAFF.

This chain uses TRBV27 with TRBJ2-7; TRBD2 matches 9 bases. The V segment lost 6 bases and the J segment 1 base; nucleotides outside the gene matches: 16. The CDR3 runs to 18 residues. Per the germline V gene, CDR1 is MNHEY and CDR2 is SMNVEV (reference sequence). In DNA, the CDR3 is TGTGCCAGCAGCAAGGACACCCGACAGACTAGCGGTTCCTACGAGCAGTACTTC. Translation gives CASSKDTRQTSGSYEQYF.

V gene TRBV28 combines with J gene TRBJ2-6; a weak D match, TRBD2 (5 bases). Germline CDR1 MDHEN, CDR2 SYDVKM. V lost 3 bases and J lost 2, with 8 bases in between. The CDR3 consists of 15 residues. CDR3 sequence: CASSLRRTGANVLTF. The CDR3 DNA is TGTGCCAGCAGTTTGCGGAGGACTGGGGCCAACGTCCTGACTTTC.

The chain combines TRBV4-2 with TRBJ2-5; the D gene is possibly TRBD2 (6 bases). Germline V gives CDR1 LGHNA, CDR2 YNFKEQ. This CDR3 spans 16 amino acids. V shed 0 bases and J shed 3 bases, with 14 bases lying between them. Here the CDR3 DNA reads TGTGCCAGCAGCCAAGATTGGCGGGGCACCAAAGAGACCCAGTACTTC. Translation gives CASSQDWRGTKETQYF.

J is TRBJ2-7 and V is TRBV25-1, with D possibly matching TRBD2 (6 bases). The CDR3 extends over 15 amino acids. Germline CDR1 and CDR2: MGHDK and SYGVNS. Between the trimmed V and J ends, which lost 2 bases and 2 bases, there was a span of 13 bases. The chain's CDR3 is CASSERVSGTYEQYF. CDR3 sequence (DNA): TGTGCCAGCAGTGAACGGGTTAGCGGAACCTACGAGCAGTACTTC.

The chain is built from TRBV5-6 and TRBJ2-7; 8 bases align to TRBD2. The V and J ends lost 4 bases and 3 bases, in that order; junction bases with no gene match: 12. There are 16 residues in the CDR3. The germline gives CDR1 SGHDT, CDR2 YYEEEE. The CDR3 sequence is CASSPSGGSIYYEQYF. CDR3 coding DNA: TGTGCCAGCAGCCCCTCGGGGGGGTCCATTTACTACGAGCAGTACTTC. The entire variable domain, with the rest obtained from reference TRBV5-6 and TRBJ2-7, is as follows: DAGVTQSPTHLIKTRGQQVTLRCSPKSGHDTVSWYQQALGQGPQFIFQYYEEEERQRGNFPDRFSGHQFPNYSSELNVNALLLGDSALYLCASSPSGGSIYYEQYFGPGTRLTVT.

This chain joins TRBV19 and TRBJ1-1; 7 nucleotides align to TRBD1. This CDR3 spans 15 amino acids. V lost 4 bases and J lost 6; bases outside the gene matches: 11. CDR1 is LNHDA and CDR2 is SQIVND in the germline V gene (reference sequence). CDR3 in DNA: TGTGCCAGTAGTACTCAACAGGGGAGATTGGCTGAAGCTTTCTTT. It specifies CASSTQQGRLAEAFF.

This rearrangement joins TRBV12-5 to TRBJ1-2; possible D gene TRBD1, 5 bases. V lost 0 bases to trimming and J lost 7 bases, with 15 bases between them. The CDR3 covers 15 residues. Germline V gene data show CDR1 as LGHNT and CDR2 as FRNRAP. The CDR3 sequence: CASGLVQETVSGYTF. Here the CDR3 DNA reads TGTGCTAGTGGTTTGGTACAGGAGACCGTCTCTGGCTACACCTTC. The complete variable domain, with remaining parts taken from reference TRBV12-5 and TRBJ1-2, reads DARVTQTPRHKVTEMGQEVTMRCQPILGHNTVFWYRQTMMQGLELLAYFRNRAPLDDSGMPKDRFSAEMPDATLATLKIQPSEPRDSAVYFCASGLVQETVSGYTFGSGTRLTVV.

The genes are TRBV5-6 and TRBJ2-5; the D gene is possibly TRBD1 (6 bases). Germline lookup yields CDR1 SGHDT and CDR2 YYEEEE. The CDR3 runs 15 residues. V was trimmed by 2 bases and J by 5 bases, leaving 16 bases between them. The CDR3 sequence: CASSLGQSGLETQYF. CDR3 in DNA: TGTGCCAGCAGCTTAGGACAGTCGGGGCTGGAGACCCAGTACTTC.

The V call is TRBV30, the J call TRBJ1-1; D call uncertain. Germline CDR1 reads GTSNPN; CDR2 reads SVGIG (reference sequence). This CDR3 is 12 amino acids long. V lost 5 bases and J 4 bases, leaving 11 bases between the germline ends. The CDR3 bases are TGTGCCTGGGATTTAGAGGGCACTGAAGCTTTCTTT. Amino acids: CAWDLEGTEAFF.

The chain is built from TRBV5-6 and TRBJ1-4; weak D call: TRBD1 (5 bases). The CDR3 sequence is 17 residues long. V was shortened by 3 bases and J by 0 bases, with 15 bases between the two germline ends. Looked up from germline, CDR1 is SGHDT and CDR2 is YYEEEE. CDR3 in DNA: TGTGCCAGCAGCTCCAGACCTCCAGGGTCAACTAATGAAAAACTGTTTTTT. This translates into CASSSRPPGSTNEKLFF.

The CDR3 bases are TGTGCCAGCGAGGTGAGGACGGGAACCTACGAGCAGTACTTC. This sequence encodes CASEVRTGTYEQYF. The V gene is TRBV6-1, the J gene TRBJ2-7; D perhaps matches TRBD2 (5 bases). V was cut by 8 bases and J by 2 bases, with 16 bases left in between. Germline CDR1 is MNHNS and CDR2 is SASEGT. This CDR3 spans 14 amino acids.

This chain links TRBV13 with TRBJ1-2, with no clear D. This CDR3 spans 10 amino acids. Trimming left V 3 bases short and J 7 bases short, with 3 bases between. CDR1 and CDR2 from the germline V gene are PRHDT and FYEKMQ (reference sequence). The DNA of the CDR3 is TGTGCCAGCAGCTTCGGTGGCTACACCTTC. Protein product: CASSFGGYTF.

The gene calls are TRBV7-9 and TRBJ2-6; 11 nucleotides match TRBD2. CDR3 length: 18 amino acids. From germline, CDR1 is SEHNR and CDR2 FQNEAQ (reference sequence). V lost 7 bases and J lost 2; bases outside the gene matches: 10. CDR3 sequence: CASITSGSSNAGANVLTF. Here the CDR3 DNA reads TGTGCCAGCATCACTAGCGGGAGCTCGAATGCTGGGGCCAACGTCCTGACTTTC.